Each of the 25 T cell receptor beta chains below was sequenced from the same sample in a study of patients and donors after allogeneic stem cell transplantation. TCRdb itself ran the RT-PCR reads through MiXCR, one entry per CDR3 protein. The sample lists 900,000 to 1,000,000 distinct CDR3 sequences; 18% were seen once. The specimen was blood, either unsorted or a sorted T cell fraction (not recorded which). The receptors originated from a human donor who was either an allogeneic HSCT recipient or a stem cell or donor lymphocyte infusion donor (not recorded which). It is not recorded whose cells these are; they may come from a transplant donor.

The table lists this clonotype with a few counts. The V call is TRBV5-1, the J call TRBJ2-7; D not resolved. V was cut by 4 bases and J by 3 bases, with 8 bases left in between. From germline, CDR1 is SGHRS and CDR2 YFSETQ. The CDR3 has 12 residues. CDR3 bases: TGCGCCAGCAGCAACACCGACTACGAGCAGTACTTC. As protein: CASSNTDYEQYF.

This clonotype was detected a few times. The V call is TRBV6-2 or TRBV6-3, the J call TRBJ2-7; no clear D. This CDR3 is built from 11 residues. The germline CDR1 and CDR2 sequences are MNHEY and SVGEGT. The V gene lost 6 bases and the J gene lost 6 bases, with 9 bases spanning the gap. CDR3 nucleotide sequence: TGTGCCAGCAGGAAACACACCGAGCAGTACTTC. It encodes CASRKHTEQYF.

This clonotype showed up just a few times. The chain has TRBV7-8 and TRBJ1-2, with TRBD1 matching over 7 bases. Losses at the gene ends were 5 bases for V and 4 bases for J; bases not matched to a gene: 10. CDR3 length: 15 residues. The germline CDR1 and CDR2 sequences are SGHVS and FQNEAQ. The CDR3 DNA is TGTGCCAGCAGCCCCCGGGACAGCTCTGCCTATGGCTACACCTTC. Translated: CASSPRDSSAYGYTF.

This clonotype was recorded at least ten times. The genes are TRBV29-1 and TRBJ2-2; D uncertain. Trimming removed 5 bases from V and 2 bases from J, with 9 bases in between. The CDR3 loop spans 13 amino acids. Germline V gives CDR1 SQVTM, CDR2 ANQGSEA. The CDR3 spells CSVNGLNTGELFF. CDR3 nucleotide sequence: TGCAGCGTTAATGGGCTCAACACCGGGGAGCTGTTTTTT.

A few counts support this clonotype. This sequence joins TRBV20-1 and TRBJ2-5; no clear D gene. V was trimmed by 3 bases and J by 5 bases, leaving 16 bases between them. The CDR3 contains 14 residues. Germline CDR1 DFQATT, CDR2 SNEGSKA (reference sequence). CDR3: CSASNLPAQETQYF. The CDR3 DNA sequence: TGCAGTGCTAGTAATCTACCCGCCCAGGAGACCCAGTACTTC.

This clonotype was found many times. The rearrangement links TRBV12-3 or TRBV12-4 to TRBJ1-3; no definite D call. CDR3 length: 15 amino acids. Deletions cut 2 bases from V and 2 bases from J, with 10 bases between. CDR3 nucleotides: TGTGCCAGCAGTTTAAACTCACGAACTGGAAACACCATATATTTT. Residues: CASSLNSRTGNTIYF.

As DNA, the CDR3 is TGCGCCAGCAGCCCTCGGTGGCAGTCGGGCGGGGAGCTGTTTTTT. Translated: CASSPRWQSGGELFF. The V call is TRBV5-1, the J call TRBJ2-2; D is unclear. Germline V lookup: CDR1 SGHRS, CDR2 YFSETQ. V was pared by 4 bases and J by 7 bases, with 17 bases between. The CDR3 totals 15 residues.

The sample holds a few counts of this clonotype. The chain is built from TRBV7-9 and TRBJ2-1, with TRBD2 identical over 9 bases. The length of the CDR3 is 16 residues. V trimming: 3 bases; J trimming: 5 bases; junction bases outside the gene matches: 8. From germline, CDR1 is SEHNR and CDR2 FQNEAQ (reference sequence). The CDR3 sequence is CASSFSSTSGNNEQFF. In DNA form, the CDR3 reads TGTGCCAGCAGCTTTTCGTCGACTAGCGGAAACAATGAGCAGTTCTTC.

The genes are TRBV20-1 and TRBJ2-5; D possibly corresponds to TRBD1 (5 bases). CDR3 length: 12 residues. Between the trimmed V and J ends, which lost 3 bases and 3 bases, there was a span of 8 bases. The V gene's germline CDR1 is DFQATT and CDR2 SNEGSKA (reference sequence). CDR3 loop: CSARKQEETQYF. In DNA, the CDR3 is TGCAGTGCTAGGAAACAGGAAGAGACCCAGTACTTC.

To note about this clonotype: Its ends do not fully match the called genes, so a read error is possible. The V call is TRBV5-1, the J call TRBJ1-2; D unclear. CDR3 length equals 14 residues. CDR1 is SGHRS, CDR2 YFSETQ, per germline. CDR3 nucleotide sequence: TGCGCCAGCACCGACTTAAATACATACCCCCCTATGGCCTTC. Translating gives CASTDLNTYPPMAF.

Only a few counts were recorded for this clonotype. The chain joins TRBV10-3 to TRBJ2-2; D may be TRBD1 (5 bases). Trimming shortened V by 1 base and J by 2 bases, and 20 bases separated the two germline ends. CDR3 length: 19 residues. Germline CDR1 is ENHRY and CDR2 is SYGVKD. The CDR3 sequence: CAISEFPIRQTSNTGELFF. The CDR3 DNA reads TGTGCCATCAGTGAGTTCCCTATTCGACAGACCTCCAACACCGGGGAGCTGTTTTTT.

This clonotype appeared a few times. The rearrangement links TRBV21-1 to TRBJ2-3; the table gives TRBD1 as D, unverified against the DNA. TRBV21-1 is designated a pseudogene. The CDR3 loop spans 16 amino acids. In nucleotides, the CDR3 is TGTGCCAGCAGCAAAGCACAGGAGGAGTTAGTAGATACGCAGTATTTT. This encodes CASSKAQEELVDTQYF.

The chain has TRBV9 and TRBJ2-3; D is ambiguous. V shed 0 bases and J shed 0 bases, with 5 bases lying between them. The CDR3 is 14 residues long. Germline V CDR1 and CDR2: SGDLS, YYNGEE. The CDR3 reads CASSVAFSTDTQYF. The CDR3 DNA reads TGTGCCAGCAGCGTAGCGTTTAGCACAGATACGCAGTATTTT.

The chain joins TRBV5-1 to TRBJ2-7; TRBD1 agrees at 7 bases. CDR1 and CDR2 (germline): SGHRS, YFSETQ. With V trimmed by 5 bases and J by 4 bases, 15 bases remained unmatched. The CDR3 covers 16 residues. CDR3 amino acids: CASRPDPGTERYEQYF. DNA of the CDR3: TGCGCCAGCAGACCTGACCCCGGGACAGAGAGGTACGAGCAGTACTTC.

This chain links TRBV5-1 with TRBJ2-3, with D possibly TRBD1 on 6 matching bases. Trimming stripped 4 bases from V and 1 base from J, with 10 bases between. The CDR3 extends over 14 amino acids. CDR1 SGHRS and CDR2 YFSETQ come from the germline V gene. The CDR3 DNA follows: TGCGCCAGCAGCAACAAGGGGGGCACAGATACGCAGTATTTT. This encodes CASSNKGGTDTQYF. The entire variable domain, with the rest obtained from reference TRBV5-1 and TRBJ2-3, is as follows: KAGVTQTPRYLIKTRGQQVTLSCSPISGHRSVSWYQQTPGQGLQFLFEYFSETQRNKGNFPGRFSGRQFSNSRSEMNVSTLELGDSALYLCASSNKGGTDTQYFGPGTRLTVL.

The chain joins TRBV20-1 to TRBJ1-3, with a tentative D call TRBD1 (5 bases). CDR1 is DFQATT and CDR2 is SNEGSKA in the germline V gene (reference sequence). The CDR3 is 15 amino acids. Trimming took 6 bases from V and 0 from J, leaving 15 bases between them. The CDR3: CSATAGLTSGNTIYF. Written as DNA, the CDR3 is TGCAGTGCGACGGCGGGGCTCACCTCTGGAAACACCATATATTTT.

The chain combines TRBV6-1 with TRBJ1-6, with 8 positions matching TRBD1. Losses at the gene ends were 6 bases for V and 5 bases for J; bases not matched to a gene: 12. The germline V gene has CDR1 MNHNS and CDR2 SASEGT. This CDR3 is built from 17 residues. CDR3 protein: CASSPRVQGANNSPLHF. In DNA form, the CDR3 reads TGTGCCAGCAGCCCCAGGGTGCAGGGGGCGAATAATTCACCCCTCCACTTT.

There are a few counts of this clonotype. This rearrangement joins TRBV21-1 to TRBJ1-3; the D segment call TRBD1 is taken from the table without a DNA check. TRBV21-1 is designated a pseudogene. The CDR3 spans 17 residues. The CDR3 region has the DNA TGTGCCAGCAGCCCTAGTGGGGAGCCCATCTCTGGAAACACCATATATTTT. Amino acids: CASSPSGEPISGNTIYF.

V is TRBV2 and J is TRBJ2-6, with D hard to call. Germline V gives CDR1 SNHLY, CDR2 FYNNEI. The CDR3 runs to 18 residues. V shed 2 bases and J shed 1 base, with 15 bases lying between them. The CDR3 region has the DNA TGTGCCAGCAGTGAACGGCAGGCGTATTGGTCTGGGGCCAACGTCCTGACTTTC. This sequence encodes CASSERQAYWSGANVLTF.

This clonotype was observed a few times. V is TRBV6-2 or TRBV6-3 and J is TRBJ2-7; D is unresolved. Germline assignment: CDR1 MNHEY and CDR2 SVGEGT. The germline V and J ends were trimmed by 1 base and 1 base, with 8 bases remaining between them. The CDR3 sequence is 14 residues long. This CDR3 is CASSYWSASYEQYF. The DNA of the CDR3 is TGTGCCAGCAGTTACTGGAGCGCTTCCTACGAGCAGTACTTC.

This chain links TRBV20-1 with TRBJ2-7, with 8 bases lining up with TRBD2. This CDR3 is 13 amino acids long. V trimming: 5 bases; J trimming: 6 bases; junction bases outside the gene matches: 9. Germline CDR1 is DFQATT and CDR2 is SNEGSKA (reference sequence). The CDR3 DNA is TGCAGTGCTTCGGGACTAGTTTACGCCGAGCAGTACTTC. It yields the protein CSASGLVYAEQYF.

This clonotype was observed at least ten times. The chain carries TRBV6-1 and TRBJ1-3, with D uncertain. This CDR3 comprises 13 residues. Trimming stripped 11 bases from V and 0 bases from J, with 11 bases between. CDR1 is MNHNS and CDR2 is SASEGT in the germline V gene. The chain's CDR3 is CAAARASGNTIYF. CDR3 bases: TGTGCCGCTGCTAGGGCCTCTGGAAACACCATATATTTT.

V and J are TRBV28 and TRBJ1-1; unclear D gene. Trimming pared 2 bases from V and 1 base from J, leaving 14 bases between. Germline CDR1 and CDR2: MDHEN and SYDVKM. The CDR3 length is 16 residues. CDR3: CASSLERPNRNTEAFF. CDR3 DNA sequence: TGTGCCAGCAGTTTAGAACGGCCGAACCGGAACACTGAAGCTTTCTTT.

V gene TRBV5-1 combines with J gene TRBJ2-1; D is perhaps TRBD2 (6 bases). This CDR3 has 15 residues. Germline V gives CDR1 SGHRS, CDR2 YFSETQ. The V gene lost 4 bases and the J gene lost 0 bases, with 11 bases spanning the gap. CDR3 DNA: TGCGCCAGCAGCCCTAGCGAGACCTCCTACAATGAGCAGTTCTTC. Its protein product is CASSPSETSYNEQFF.

The sample holds a few counts of this clonotype. This chain joins TRBV5-1 and TRBJ2-2; D tentatively reads TRBD1 or TRBD2 (5 bases each). Germline V gene data show CDR1 as SGHRS and CDR2 as YFSETQ. Trimming stripped 3 bases from V and 2 bases from J, with 17 bases between. This CDR3 is 17 amino acids long. This CDR3 is CASSSPRSRDNTGELFF. The CDR3 bases are TGCGCCAGCAGCTCCCCCAGGAGTCGGGACAACACCGGGGAGCTGTTTTTT.